Here is one TCR beta chain with its context. Its antigen is undetermined. This specimen belongs to a study of cytomegalovirus exposure and HLA in healthy donors. Study at large: Out of 150 million to 200 million T cells, an earlier analysis found roughly 100 million unique TCR beta sequences in total. The study's findings and limits: Highly shared sequence variants in one cluster were likely a sequencing artifact. Later analysis demonstrated an association between a missense DCLRE1C variant and TCR beta V- and J-gene trimming.

60 Vbeta and 13 Jbeta primers were used in PCR. The table came from immunoSEQ multiplex PCR; TCRdb's copy has only in-frame clones and leaves some out. The repertoire holds 120,000 or so clones, with about three fifths as singletons. The CDR3 consists of 15 residues. Germline CDR1 MNHEY, CDR2 SVGAGI. Unmatched junction bases numbered 7, after V lost 6 bases and J lost 2 bases. Sequencing used PBMCs. The rearrangement uses TRBV6-5 and TRBJ1-2, with 9 bases identical to TRBD1. The TCR originated in a woman aged 40 to 49 in good health and CMV-seropositive. Here the CDR3 reads CASRGWDRANYGYTF. DNA of the CDR3: TGTGCCAGCAGGGGCTGGGACAGGGCGAACTATGGCTACACCTTC.